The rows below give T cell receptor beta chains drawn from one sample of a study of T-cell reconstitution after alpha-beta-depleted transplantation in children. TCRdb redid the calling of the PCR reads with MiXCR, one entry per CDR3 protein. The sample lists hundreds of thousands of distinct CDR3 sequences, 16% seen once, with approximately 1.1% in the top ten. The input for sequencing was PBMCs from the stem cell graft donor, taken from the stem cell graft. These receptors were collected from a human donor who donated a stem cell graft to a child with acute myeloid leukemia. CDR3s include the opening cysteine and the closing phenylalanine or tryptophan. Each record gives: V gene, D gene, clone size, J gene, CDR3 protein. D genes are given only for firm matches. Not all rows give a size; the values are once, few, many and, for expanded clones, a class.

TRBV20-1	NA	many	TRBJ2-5	CSARDPRLETQYF
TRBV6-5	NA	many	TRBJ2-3	CASSYRSSTDTQYF
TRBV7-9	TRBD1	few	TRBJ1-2	CASSFGQVEGYTF
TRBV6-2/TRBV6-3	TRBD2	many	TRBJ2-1	CASSYGTTYNEQFF
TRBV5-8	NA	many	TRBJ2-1	CAYRGYSSYNEQFF
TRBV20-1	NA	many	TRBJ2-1	CSARGARNNEQFF
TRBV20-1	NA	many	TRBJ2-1	CSARDQGLGTGTFEQFF
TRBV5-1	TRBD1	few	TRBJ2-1	CASSATGSYNEQFF
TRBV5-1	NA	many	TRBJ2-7	CASSLVENYEQYF
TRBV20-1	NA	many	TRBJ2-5	CSATRGWYQETQYF
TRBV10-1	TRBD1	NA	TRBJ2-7	CASRVFRDRNYEQYF
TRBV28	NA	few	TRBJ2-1	CASSPPGPNEQFF
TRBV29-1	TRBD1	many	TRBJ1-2	CSVEPGGSYGYTF
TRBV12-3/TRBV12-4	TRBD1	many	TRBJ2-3	CASRGQGSTDTQYF
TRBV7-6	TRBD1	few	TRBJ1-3	CASSRRTGLSGNTIYF